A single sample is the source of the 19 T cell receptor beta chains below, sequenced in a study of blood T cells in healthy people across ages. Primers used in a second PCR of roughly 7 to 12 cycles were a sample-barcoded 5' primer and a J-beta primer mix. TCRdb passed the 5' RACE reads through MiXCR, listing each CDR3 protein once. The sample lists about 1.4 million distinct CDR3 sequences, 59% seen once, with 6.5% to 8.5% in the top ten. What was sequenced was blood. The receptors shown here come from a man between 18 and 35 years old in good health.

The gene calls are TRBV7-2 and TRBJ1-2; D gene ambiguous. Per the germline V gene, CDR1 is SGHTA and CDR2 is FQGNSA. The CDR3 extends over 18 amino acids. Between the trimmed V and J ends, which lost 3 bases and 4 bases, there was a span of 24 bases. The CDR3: CASSFSSLSRELVYGYTF. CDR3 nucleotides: TGTGCCAGCAGCTTTAGCTCTTTGTCCAGAGAGCTAGTCTATGGCTACACCTTC. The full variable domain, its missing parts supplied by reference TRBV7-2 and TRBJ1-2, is GAGVSQSPSNKVTEKGKDVELRCDPISGHTALYWYRQSLGQGLEFLIYFQGNSAPDKSGLPSDRFSAERTGGSVSTLTIQRTQQEDSAVYLCASSFSSLSRELVYGYTFGSGTRLTVV.

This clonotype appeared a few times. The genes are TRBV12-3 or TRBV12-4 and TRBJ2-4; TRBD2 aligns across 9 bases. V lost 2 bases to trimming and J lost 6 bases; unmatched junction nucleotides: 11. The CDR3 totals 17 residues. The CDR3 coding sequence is TGTGCCAGCAGTTTAATGGCGGGAGGGCCATTAAGAAACATTCAGTACTTC. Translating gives CASSLMAGGPLRNIQYF.

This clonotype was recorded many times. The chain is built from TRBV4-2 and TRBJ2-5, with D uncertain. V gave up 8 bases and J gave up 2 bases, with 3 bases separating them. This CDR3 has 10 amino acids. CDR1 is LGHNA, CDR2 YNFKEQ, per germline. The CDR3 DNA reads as TGTGCCAGCGGACAAGAGACCCAGTACTTC. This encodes CASGQETQYF.

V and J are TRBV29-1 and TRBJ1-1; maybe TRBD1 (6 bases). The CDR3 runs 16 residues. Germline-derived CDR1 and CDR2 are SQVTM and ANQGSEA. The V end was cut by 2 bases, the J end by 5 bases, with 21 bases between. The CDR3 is CSVEYGLRGGRTEAFF. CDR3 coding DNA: TGCAGCGTTGAATATGGTTTGAGGGGGGGGAGAACTGAAGCTTTCTTT.

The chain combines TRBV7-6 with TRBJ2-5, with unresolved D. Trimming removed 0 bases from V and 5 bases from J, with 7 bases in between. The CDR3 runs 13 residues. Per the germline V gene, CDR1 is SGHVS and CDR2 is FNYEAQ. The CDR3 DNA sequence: TGTGCCAGCAGCTTAGCAGTTTTTGAGACCCAGTACTTC. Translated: CASSLAVFETQYF.

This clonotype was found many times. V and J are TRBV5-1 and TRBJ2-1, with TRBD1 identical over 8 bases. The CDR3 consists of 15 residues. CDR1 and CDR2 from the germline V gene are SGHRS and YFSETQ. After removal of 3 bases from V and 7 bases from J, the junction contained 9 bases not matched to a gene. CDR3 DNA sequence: TGCGCCAGCAGCTATCAACGGCGACAGGGGAATGAGCAGTTCTTC. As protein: CASSYQRRQGNEQFF.

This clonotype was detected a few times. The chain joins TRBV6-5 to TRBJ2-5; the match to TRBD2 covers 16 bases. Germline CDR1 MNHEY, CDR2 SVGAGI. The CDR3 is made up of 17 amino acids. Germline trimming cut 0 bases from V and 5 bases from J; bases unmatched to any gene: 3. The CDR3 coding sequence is TGTGCCAGCAGTTACTCGGGGACTAGCGGGAGGGAGGAGACCCAGTACTTC. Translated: CASSYSGTSGREETQYF.

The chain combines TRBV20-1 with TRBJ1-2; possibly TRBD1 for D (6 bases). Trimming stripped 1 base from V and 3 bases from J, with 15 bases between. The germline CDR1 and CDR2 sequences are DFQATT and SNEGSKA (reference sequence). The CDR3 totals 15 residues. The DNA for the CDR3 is TGCAGTGCTAGAGGGACAGTTGTGAGGGACTATGGCTACACCTTC. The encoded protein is CSARGTVVRDYGYTF.

CDR3 region: CSVEAGFGYGYTF. CDR3 coding DNA: TGCAGCGTTGAAGCAGGATTTGGCTATGGCTACACCTTC. V and J are TRBV29-1 and TRBJ1-2; the D is unclear. With 1 base removed from V and 4 bases from J, the gap between germline ends came to 10 bases. The CDR3 spans 13 residues. Germline V gene lookup returns CDR1 SQVTM and CDR2 ANQGSEA.

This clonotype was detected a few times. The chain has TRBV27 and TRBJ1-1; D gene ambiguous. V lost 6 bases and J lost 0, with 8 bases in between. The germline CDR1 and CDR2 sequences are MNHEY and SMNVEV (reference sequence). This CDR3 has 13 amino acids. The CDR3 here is CASSPDMNTEAFF. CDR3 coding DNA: TGTGCCAGCAGCCCTGACATGAACACTGAAGCTTTCTTT.

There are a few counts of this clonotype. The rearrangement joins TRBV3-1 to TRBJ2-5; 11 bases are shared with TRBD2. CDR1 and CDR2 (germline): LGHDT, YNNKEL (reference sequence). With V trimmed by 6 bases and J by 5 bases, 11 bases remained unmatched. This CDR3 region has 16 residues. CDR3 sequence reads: CASRTTSGGSGETQYF. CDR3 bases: TGTGCCAGCAGGACCACTAGCGGGGGCTCGGGGGAGACCCAGTACTTC.

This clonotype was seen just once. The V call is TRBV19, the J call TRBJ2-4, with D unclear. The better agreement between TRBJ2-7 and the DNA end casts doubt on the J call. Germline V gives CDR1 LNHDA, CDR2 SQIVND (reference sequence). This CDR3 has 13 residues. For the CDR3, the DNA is TGTGCCAGTAGTGCAGGCTGGGATTACGAGCAGTACTTC. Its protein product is CASSAGWDYEQYF.

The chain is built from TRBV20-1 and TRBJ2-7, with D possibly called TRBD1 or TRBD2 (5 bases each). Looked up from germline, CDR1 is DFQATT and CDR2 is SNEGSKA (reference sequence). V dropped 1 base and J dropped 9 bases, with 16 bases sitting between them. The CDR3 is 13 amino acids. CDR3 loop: CSARGVRDGGQYF. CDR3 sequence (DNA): TGCAGTGCTAGAGGGGTTAGGGACGGCGGGCAGTACTTC.

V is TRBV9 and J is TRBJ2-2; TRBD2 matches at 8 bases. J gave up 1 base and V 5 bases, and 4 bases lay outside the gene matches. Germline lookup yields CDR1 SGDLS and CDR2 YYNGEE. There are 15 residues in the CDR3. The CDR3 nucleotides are TGTGCCAGCAGGTTGGGACTAGGGAACACCGGGGAGCTGTTTTTT. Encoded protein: CASRLGLGNTGELFF.

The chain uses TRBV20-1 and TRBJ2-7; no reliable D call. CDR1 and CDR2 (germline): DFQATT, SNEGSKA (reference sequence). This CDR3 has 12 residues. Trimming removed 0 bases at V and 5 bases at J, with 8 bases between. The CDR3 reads CSARDVSNEQYF. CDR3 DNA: TGCAGTGCTAGAGATGTGAGTAACGAGCAGTACTTC.

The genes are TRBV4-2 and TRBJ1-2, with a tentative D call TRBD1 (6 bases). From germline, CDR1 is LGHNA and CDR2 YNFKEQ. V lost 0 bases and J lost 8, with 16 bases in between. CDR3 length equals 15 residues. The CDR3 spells CASSQDLTGPSGYTF. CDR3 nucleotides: TGTGCCAGCAGCCAAGATTTAACAGGGCCCTCCGGCTACACCTTC.

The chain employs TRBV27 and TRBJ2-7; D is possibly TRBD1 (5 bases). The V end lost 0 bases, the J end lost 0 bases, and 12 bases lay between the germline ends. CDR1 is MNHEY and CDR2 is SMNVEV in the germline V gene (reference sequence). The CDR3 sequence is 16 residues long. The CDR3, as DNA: TGTGCCAGCAGTTTATCTCCAGGGTTTTTCTCCTACGAGCAGTACTTC. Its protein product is CASSLSPGFFSYEQYF.

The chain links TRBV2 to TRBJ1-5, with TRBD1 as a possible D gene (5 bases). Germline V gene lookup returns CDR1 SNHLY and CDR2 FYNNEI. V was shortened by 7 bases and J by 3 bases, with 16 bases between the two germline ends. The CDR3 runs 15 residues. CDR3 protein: CASNRNSLDNQPQHF. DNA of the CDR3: TGTGCCAGCAACAGGAACAGTCTTGACAATCAGCCCCAGCATTTT.

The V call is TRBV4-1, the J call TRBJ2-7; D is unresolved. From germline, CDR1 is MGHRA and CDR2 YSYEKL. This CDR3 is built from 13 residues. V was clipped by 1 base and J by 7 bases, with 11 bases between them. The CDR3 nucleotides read TGCGCCAGCAGCCAAGGGTTAACATCGGAGCAGTACTTC. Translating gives CASSQGLTSEQYF.